The sequence of this T cell receptor (beta chain) was determined in a study of identical twins. Whole-study results and caveats: Out-of-frame beta sequences exhibited a weaker degree of excess twin sharing. Conclusions came from cross-sectional statistical analysis, not from following the same donors.

TCRdb re-analysed the 5' RACE reads in MiXCR, keeping a single row per CDR3 protein. Of around 480,000 distinct CDR3 sequences detected, 13% to 15% appear once; the ten largest clones hold around 0.48%. Comments on this clonotype: Its antigen is unidentified.

The same data also contributed to another study, on yellow fever vaccine responses in identical twins.

The source of this sequence is a woman under 30 in good health. The sequencing sample was made of CD4+ T cells sorted from blood.

In nucleotides, the CDR3 is TGCGCCAGCAGCTTAAAACTAGACGCTACGCAGTATTTT. Protein product: CASSLKLDATQYF. This chain links TRBV5-1 with TRBJ2-3; possible D gene TRBD2, 5 bases. V was clipped by 2 bases and J by 8 bases, with 12 bases between them. The CDR3 has 13 residues. The germline CDR1 and CDR2 sequences are SGHRS and YFSETQ.